This T cell receptor beta chain comes out of a study of CD8 T cells in ankylosing spondylitis. Broader study findings: Characteristic of ankylosing spondylitis blood, it appeared, was a TCR beta motif comprising about 8 highly homologous variants. Clones tied to disease were said to be significantly enriched in matched ankylosing spondylitis synovial fluid. Relatively scarce in peripheral blood, disease-linked clones were CD8+. Reactive arthritis synovial fluid and blood were previously reported to contain some motif variants.

TCRdb itself ran the 5' RACE reads through MiXCR, one entry per CDR3 protein. The repertoire holds a few hundred thousand distinct CDR3 sequences, with under 8.5% as singletons. Comments on this clonotype: The target antigen is unknown.

Germline CDR1 and CDR2: GTSNPN and SVGIG (reference sequence). Trimming pared 1 base from V and 4 bases from J, leaving 17 bases between. The CDR3 covers 15 residues. This receptor was taken from a male donor with ankylosing spondylitis. V and J are TRBV30 and TRBJ2-7; D may be TRBD2 (6 bases). The sequenced material came from blood, either unsorted or a sorted T cell fraction (not recorded which). The CDR3 region is CAWSEAGGTVYEQYF. In DNA, the CDR3 is TGTGCCTGGAGTGAGGCCGGGGGTACGGTTTACGAGCAGTACTTC.